This entry is about one TCR beta chain. Its target is not known. The sample belongs to a study of memory CD4+ T cells and cytomegalovirus serostatus. CDR1 and CDR2 from the germline V gene are ENHRY and SYGVKD. This CDR3 is 13 amino acids long. The V gene lost 3 bases and the J gene lost 4 bases, with 9 bases spanning the gap. Sequencing used immunoSEQ multiplex PCR; TCRdb keeps in-frame clones, though not all of them. The profile covers around 40,000 clones, with over 65% appearing a single time and roughly 0.76% taken by the ten largest. The sort gate was single viable CD3+CD4+CD8-CD45RO+ cells for memory CD4+ T cells. Study observations and caveats: CD4+ memory repertoires contained 67 of 164 reported CMV TCRbeta sequences.

The chain recombines TRBV10-3 with TRBJ1-1, with a possible D match to TRBD1 (6 bases). Sequenced material: memory CD4+ T cells from blood. The clonotype comes from an adult in good health and CMV-seronegative. The CDR3 DNA reads TGTGCCATCAGTGAAAGGGGGGGCACTGAAGCTTTCTTT. This encodes CAISERGGTEAFF.